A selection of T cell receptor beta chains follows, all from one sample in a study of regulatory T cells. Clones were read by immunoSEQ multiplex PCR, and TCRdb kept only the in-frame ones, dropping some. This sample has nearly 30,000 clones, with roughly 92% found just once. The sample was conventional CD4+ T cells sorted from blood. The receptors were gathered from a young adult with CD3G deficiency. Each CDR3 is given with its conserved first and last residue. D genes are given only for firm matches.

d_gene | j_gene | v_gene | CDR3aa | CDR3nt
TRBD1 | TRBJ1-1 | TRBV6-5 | CASSSVGQGLNTEAFF | TGTGCCAGCAGTTCCGTAGGACAGGGGTTGAACACTGAAGCTTTCTTT
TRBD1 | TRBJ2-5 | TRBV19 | CASSIERPGQQETQYF | TGTGCCAGTAGTATAGAGCGACCGGGACAGCAAGAGACCCAGTACTTC
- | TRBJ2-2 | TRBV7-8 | CASSRGAPRGAGELFF | TGTGCCAGCAGTCGGGGGGCCCCCCGAGGGGCCGGGGAGCTGTTTTTT
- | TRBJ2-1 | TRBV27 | CASSKIGGGGNNEQFF | TGTGCCAGCAGTAAAATAGGTGGCGGAGGTAACAATGAGCAGTTCTTC
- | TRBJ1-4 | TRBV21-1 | CASSSRDRGGEKLFF | TGTGCCAGCAGCTCCCGGGACAGGGGAGGTGAAAAACTGTTTTTT
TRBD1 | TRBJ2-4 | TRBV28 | CASSAGGQGKNIQYF | TGTGCCAGCAGTGCCGGCGGACAGGGTAAAAACATTCAGTACTTC
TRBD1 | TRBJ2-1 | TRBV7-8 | CASSVGRTGNFYNEQFF | TGTGCCAGCAGCGTAGGGAGGACAGGGAACTTCTACAATGAGCAGTTCTTC
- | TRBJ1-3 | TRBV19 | CASSSPGRRNTIYF | TGTGCCAGTAGTTCACCGGGAAGGCGAAACACCATATATTTT
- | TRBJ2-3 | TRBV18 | CASSPGGTDTQYF | TGTGCCAGCTCCCCCGGGGGCACAGATACGCAGTATTTT
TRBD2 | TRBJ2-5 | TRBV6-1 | CASSDNPGGAWETQYF | TGTGCCAGCAGTGACAACCCCGGGGGGGCGTGGGAGACCCAGTACTTC
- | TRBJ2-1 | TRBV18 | CASWGRGRNEQFF | TGTGCCAGCTGGGGCAGGGGTCGAAATGAGCAGTTCTTC
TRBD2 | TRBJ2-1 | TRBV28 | CASSPRLAGNNEQFF | TGTGCCAGCTCCCCTAGGCTAGCGGGCAACAATGAGCAGTTCTTC
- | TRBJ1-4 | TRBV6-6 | CASSLRGGKTGEKLFF | TGTGCCAGCAGTCTTCGGGGGGGGAAAACGGGAGAAAAACTGTTTTTT
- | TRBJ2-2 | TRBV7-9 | CASSLGRGESGELFF | TGTGCCAGCAGCTTAGGCAGGGGGGAATCCGGGGAGCTGTTTTTT
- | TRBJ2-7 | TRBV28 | CASTSTGSSYEQYF | TGTGCCAGCACATCCACAGGGTCCTCCTACGAGCAGTACTTC
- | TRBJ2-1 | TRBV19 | CASSILGEGEQFF | TGTGCCAGTAGTATATTAGGGGAAGGGGAGCAGTTCTTC